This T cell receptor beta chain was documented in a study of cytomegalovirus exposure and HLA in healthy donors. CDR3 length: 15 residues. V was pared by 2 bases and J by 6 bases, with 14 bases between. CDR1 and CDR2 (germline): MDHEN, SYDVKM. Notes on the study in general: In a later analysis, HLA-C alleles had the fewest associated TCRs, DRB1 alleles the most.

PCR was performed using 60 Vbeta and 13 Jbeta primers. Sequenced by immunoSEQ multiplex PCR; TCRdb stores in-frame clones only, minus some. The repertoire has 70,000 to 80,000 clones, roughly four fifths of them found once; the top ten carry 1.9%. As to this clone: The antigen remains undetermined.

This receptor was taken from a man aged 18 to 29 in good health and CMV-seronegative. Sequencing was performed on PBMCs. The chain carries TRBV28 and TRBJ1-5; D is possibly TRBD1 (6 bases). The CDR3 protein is CASSLTAGAGQPQHF. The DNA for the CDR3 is TGTGCCAGCAGTTTAACAGCAGGGGCGGGTCAGCCCCAGCATTTT.